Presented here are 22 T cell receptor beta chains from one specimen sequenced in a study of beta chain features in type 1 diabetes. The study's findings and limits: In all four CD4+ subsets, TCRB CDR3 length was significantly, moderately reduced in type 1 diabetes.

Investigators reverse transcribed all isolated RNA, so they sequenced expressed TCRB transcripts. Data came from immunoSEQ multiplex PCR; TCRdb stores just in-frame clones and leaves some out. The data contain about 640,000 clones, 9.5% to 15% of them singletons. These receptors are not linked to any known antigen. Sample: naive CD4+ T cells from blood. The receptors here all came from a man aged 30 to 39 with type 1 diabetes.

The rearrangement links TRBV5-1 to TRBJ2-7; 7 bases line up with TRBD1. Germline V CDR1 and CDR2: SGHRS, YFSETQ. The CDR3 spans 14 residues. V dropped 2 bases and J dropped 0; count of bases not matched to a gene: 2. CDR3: CASSFTGVSYEQYF. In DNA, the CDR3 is TGCGCCAGCAGCTTTACAGGGGTCTCCTACGAGCAGTACTTC.

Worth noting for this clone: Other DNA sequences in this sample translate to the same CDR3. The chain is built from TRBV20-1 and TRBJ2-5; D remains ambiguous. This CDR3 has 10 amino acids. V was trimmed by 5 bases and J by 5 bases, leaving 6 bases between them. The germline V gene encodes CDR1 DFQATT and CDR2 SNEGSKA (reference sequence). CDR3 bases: TGCAGTGCTGCAAAGGAGACCCAGTACTTC. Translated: CSAAKETQYF.

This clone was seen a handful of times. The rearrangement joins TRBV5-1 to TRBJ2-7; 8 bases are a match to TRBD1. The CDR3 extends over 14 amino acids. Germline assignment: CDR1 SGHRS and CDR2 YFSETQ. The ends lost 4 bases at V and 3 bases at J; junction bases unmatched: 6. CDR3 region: CASSLTDRGYEQYF. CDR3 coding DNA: TGCGCCAGCAGCCTGACCGACAGGGGCTACGAGCAGTACTTC.

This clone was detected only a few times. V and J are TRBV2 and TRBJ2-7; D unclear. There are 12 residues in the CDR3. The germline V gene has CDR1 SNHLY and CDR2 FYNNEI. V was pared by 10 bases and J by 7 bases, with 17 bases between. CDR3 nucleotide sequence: TGTGCCACCCGGGCGTCCACCGGTGAGCAGTACTTC. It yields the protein CATRASTGEQYF.

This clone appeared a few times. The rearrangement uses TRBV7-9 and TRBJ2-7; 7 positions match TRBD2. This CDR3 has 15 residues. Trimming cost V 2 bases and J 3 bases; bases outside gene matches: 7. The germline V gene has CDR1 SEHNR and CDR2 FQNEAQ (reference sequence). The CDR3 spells CASSLSGAAGYEQYF. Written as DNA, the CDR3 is TGTGCCAGCAGCTTAAGCGGGGCTGCGGGCTACGAGCAGTACTTC.

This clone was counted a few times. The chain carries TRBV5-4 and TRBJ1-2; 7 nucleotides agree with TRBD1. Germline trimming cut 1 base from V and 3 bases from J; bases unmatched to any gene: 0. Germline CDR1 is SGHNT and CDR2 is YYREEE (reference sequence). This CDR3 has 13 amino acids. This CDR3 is CASSLTGDYGYTF. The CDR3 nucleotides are TGTGCCAGCAGCTTGACAGGGGACTATGGCTACACCTTC.

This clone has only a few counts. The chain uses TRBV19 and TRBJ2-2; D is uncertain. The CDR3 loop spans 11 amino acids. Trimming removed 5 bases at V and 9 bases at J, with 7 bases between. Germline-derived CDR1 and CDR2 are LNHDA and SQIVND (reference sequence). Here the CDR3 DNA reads TGTGCCAGTAGTGCCCTAAGGGAGCTGTTTTTT. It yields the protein CASSALRELFF.

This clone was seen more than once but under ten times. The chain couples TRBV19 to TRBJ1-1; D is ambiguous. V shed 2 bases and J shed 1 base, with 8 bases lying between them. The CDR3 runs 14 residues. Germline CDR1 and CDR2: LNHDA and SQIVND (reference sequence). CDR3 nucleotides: TGTGCCAGTAGTATAAAAACAGCGAACACTGAAGCTTTCTTT. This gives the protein CASSIKTANTEAFF.

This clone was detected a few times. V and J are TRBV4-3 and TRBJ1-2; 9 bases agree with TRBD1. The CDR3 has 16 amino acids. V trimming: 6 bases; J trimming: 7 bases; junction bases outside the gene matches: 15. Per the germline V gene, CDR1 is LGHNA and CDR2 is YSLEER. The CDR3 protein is CASRRTGERSVGGYTF. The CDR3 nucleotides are TGCGCCAGCAGAAGGACAGGGGAAAGGAGTGTAGGTGGCTACACCTTC.

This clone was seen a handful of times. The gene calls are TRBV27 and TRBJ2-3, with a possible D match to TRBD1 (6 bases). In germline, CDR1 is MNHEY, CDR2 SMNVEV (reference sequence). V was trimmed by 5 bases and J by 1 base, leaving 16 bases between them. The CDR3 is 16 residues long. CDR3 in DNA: TGTGCCAGCAGTATCAGGGGACCCTGGGGCACAGATACGCAGTATTTT. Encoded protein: CASSIRGPWGTDTQYF.

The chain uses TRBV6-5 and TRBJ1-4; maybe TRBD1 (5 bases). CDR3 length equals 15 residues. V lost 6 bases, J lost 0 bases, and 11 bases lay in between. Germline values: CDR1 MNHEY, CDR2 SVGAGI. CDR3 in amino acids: CASSDSFATNEKLFF. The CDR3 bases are TGTGCCAGCAGCGACAGTTTTGCAACTAATGAAAAACTGTTTTTT.

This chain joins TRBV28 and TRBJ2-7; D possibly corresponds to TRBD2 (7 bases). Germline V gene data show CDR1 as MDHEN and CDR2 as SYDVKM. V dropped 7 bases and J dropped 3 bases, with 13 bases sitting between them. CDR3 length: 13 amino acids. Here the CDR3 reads CASTTGGLYEQYF. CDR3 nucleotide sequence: TGTGCCAGCACTACCGGGGGGCTCTACGAGCAGTACTTC. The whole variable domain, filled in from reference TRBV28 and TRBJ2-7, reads DVKVTQSSRYLVKRTGEKVFLECVQDMDHENMFWYRQDPGLGLRLIYFSYDVKMKEKGDIPEGYSVSREKKERFSLILESASTNQTSMYLCASTTGGLYEQYFGPGTRLTVT.

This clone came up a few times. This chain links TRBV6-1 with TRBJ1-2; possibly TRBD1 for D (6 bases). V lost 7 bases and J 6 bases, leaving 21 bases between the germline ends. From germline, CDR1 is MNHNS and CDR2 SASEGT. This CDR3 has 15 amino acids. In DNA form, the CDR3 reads TGTGCCAGCACCCTTCGGGGGGGCGCCATAGATGGCTACACCTTC. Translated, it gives CASTLRGGAIDGYTF.

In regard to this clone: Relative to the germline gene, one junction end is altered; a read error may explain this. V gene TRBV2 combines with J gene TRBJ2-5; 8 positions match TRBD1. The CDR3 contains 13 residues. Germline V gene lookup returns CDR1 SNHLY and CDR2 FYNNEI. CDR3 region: CASSGQGQEAQYF. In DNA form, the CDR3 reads TGTGCCAGCAGCGGACAGGGCCAAGAGGCCCAGTACTTC.

The chain's CDR3 is CAISGETGNNGYTF. In DNA, the CDR3 is TGTGCCATCAGTGGGGAGACAGGGAATAATGGCTACACCTTC. This sequence joins TRBV10-3 and TRBJ1-2; 7 bases line up with TRBD1. J lost 6 bases, V lost 4 bases, and 8 bases had no gene match. Germline CDR1 reads ENHRY; CDR2 reads SYGVKD. The CDR3 consists of 14 residues.

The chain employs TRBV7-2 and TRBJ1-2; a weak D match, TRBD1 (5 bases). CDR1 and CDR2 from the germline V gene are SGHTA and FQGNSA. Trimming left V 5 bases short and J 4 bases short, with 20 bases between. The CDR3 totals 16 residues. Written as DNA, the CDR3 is TGTGCCAGCAGCCAGGCCGGGACCCGGGACTTCTATGGCTACACCTTC. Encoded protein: CASSQAGTRDFYGYTF.

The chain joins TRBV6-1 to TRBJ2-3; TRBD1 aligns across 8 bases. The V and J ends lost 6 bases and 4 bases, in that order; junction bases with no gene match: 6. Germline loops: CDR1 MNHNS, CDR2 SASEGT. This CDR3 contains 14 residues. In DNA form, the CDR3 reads TGTGCCAGCAGGGGTGCACAGGGGGCAGATACGCAGTATTTT. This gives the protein CASRGAQGADTQYF.

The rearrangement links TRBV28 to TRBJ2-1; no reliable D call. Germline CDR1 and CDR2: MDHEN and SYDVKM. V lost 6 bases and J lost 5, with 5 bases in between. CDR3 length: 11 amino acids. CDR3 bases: TGTGCCAGCAGGTCCAACAATGAGCAGTTCTTC. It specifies CASRSNNEQFF.

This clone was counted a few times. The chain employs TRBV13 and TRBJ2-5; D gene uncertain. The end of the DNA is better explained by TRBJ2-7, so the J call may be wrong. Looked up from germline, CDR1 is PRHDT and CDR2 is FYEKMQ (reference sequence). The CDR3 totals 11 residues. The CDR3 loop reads CASSLRNEQYF. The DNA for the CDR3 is TGTGCCAGCAGCTTAAGAAACGAGCAGTACTTC.

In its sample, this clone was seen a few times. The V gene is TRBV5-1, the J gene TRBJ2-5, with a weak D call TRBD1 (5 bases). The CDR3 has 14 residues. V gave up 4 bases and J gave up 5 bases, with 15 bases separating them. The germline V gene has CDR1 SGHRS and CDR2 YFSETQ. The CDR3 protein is CASSPRVGRETQYF. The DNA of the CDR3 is TGCGCCAGCAGCCCCCGGGTGGGGCGGGAGACCCAGTACTTC.

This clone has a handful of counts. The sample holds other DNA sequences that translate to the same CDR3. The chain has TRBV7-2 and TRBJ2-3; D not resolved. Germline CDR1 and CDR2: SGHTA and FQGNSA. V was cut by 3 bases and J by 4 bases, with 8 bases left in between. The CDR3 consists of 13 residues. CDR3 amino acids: CASSFKGADTQYF. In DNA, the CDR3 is TGTGCCAGCAGCTTTAAGGGCGCAGATACGCAGTATTTT. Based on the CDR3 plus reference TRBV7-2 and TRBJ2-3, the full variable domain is GAGVSQSPSNKVTEKGKDVELRCDPISGHTALYWYRQSLGQGLEFLIYFQGNSAPDKSGLPSDRFSAERTGGSVSTLTIQRTQQEDSAVYLCASSFKGADTQYFGPGTRLTVL.

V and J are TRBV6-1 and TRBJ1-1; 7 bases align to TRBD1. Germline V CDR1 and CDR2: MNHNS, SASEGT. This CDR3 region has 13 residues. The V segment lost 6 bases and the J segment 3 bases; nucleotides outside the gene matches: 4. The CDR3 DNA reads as TGTGCCAGCAGAAGACAGGGAGACACTGAAGCTTTCTTT. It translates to CASRRQGDTEAFF.